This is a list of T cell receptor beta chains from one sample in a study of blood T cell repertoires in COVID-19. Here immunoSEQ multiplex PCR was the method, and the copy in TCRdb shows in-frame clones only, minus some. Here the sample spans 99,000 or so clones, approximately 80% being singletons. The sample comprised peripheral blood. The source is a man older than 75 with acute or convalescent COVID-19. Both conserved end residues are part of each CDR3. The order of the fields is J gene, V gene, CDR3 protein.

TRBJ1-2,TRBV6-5,CASSYEWRDGYTF
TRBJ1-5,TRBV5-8,CASSLNLDSSGNQPQHF
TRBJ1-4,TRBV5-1,CASSRDRGSSGEKLFF
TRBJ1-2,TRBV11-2,CASSLRTGYGYTF
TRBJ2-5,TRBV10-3,CAISPGTGKETQYF
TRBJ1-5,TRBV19,CASTGLGSNQPQHF
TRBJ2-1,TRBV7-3,CASSSQGLAAYNEQFF
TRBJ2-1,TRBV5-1,CASSLQGTEQFF
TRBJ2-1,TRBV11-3,CASSLSRGKDEQFF
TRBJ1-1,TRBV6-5,CASSYTGQGAEAFF
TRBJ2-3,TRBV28,CASSFGLAASTDTQYF
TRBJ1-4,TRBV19,CASSITRADPNEKLFF
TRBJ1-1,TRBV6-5,CASSHRGLGNTEAFF
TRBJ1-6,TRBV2,CASYIYSNSPLHF
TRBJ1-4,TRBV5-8,CASSHDRDNEKLFF
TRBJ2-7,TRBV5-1,CASRYPGTGGGEQYF
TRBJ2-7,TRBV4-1,CASSQDPGTSGTRYEQYF
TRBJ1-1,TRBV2,CASSGGNTEAFF
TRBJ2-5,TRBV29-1,CSVGAYGGETQYF
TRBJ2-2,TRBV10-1,CASSERQGPNTGELFF
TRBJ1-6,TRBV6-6,CASSYPRGQSPLHF
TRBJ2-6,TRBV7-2,CASSLRQSSGANVLTF
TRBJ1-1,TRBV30,CAWRHNTEAFF
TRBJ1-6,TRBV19,CASSPDLGSPLHF
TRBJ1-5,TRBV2,CASSLERSYSNQPQHF